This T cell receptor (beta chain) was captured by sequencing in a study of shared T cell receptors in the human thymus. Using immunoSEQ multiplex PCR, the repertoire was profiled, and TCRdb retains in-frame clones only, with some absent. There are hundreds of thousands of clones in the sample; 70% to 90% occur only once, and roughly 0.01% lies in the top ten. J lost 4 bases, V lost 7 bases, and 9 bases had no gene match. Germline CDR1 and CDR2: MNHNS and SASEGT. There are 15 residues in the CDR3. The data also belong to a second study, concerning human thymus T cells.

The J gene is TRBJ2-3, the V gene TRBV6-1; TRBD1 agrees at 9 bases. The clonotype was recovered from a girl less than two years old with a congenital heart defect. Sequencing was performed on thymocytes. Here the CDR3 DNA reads TGTGCCAGCACTTGGGACAGGGTACGCGCAGATACGCAGTATTTT. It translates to CASTWDRVRADTQYF.